This T cell receptor (beta chain) was found in a study of OX40 agonist ivuxolimab in advanced cancers. Study at large: With a range of roughly 23 to 85, age averaged roughly 60 years, and 75% to 90% were male. Three dose-escalation patients had partial responses: one with hepatocellular carcinoma and two with cutaneous melanoma.

Samples were taken at baseline and on day 1 of cycles 4 and 7. The protocol was immunoSEQ multiplex PCR, while the TCRdb copy is restricted to in-frame clones and leaves out a portion. The repertoire holds around 83,000 clones, with under 95% as singletons. This CDR3 has 15 amino acids. Trimming removed 4 bases from V and 7 bases from J; junction bases left unmatched: 9. CDR1 SGHRS and CDR2 YFSETQ come from the germline V gene. This clonotype was obtained from an adult with an advanced solid tumor such as melanoma, head and neck, liver or kidney cancer. This specimen was CD4+ or CD8+ T cells sorted from blood, taken in a trial of the OX40 agonist ivuxolimab. V usage is TRBV5-1 and J usage is TRBJ2-1, with 9 bases fitting TRBD2. The CDR3 spells CASSDSGSFSNEQFF. DNA of the CDR3: TGCGCCAGCAGCGATAGCGGGAGTTTTTCTAATGAGCAGTTCTTC.